The clone carrying this T cell receptor (beta chain) was seen a few times. No antigen is known for it. This CDR3 is 14 amino acids long. V gave up 3 bases and J gave up 1 base, with 9 bases separating them. CDR1 and CDR2 (germline): MNHEY, SMNVEV (reference sequence). The sample belongs to a study of identical twins. General study results and limits: Its conclusions, products of cross-sectional statistical analysis, did not come from following the same donors.

TCRdb itself ran the 5' RACE reads through MiXCR, one entry per CDR3 protein. Here the sample spans 250,000 or so distinct CDR3 sequences, roughly an eighth being singletons. These data are also associated with another study on yellow fever vaccine responses in identical twins.

The rearrangement joins TRBV27 to TRBJ2-5; perhaps TRBD2 as D (5 bases). The receptor's source is a woman aged 18-35 years in good health. The sample was memory (CD45RO+) T cells sorted from blood. This CDR3 is CASSFVGLQETQYF. The CDR3 region has the DNA TGTGCCAGCAGTTTTGTAGGACTCCAAGAGACCCAGTACTTC.